The 6 T cell receptor beta chains below come from one sample, sequenced in a study of blood T cell repertoires in COVID-19. Profiling relied on immunoSEQ multiplex PCR, and the TCRdb table lists in-frame clones only, not all of them. The profile covers about 120,000 clones, with 75% to 90% appearing a single time and 2% to 2.5% taken by the ten largest. Sequencing used peripheral blood. Receptor source: a man between 25 and 39 years old with acute or convalescent COVID-19.

The chain uses TRBV5-1 and TRBJ2-2; D is perhaps TRBD2 (5 bases). This CDR3 has 15 amino acids. Germline V CDR1 and CDR2: SGHRS, YFSETQ. Trimming pared 5 bases from V and 1 base from J, leaving 12 bases between. The CDR3 nucleotides read TGCGCCAGCAGTGAGGGCCTAGGGAACACCGGGGAGCTGTTTTTT. It encodes CASSEGLGNTGELFF.

The chain joins TRBV5-6 to TRBJ2-6; D perhaps matches TRBD1 (5 bases). Trimming took off 1 base at V and 4 bases at J, with 18 bases between the two ends. Germline loops: CDR1 SGHDT, CDR2 YYEEEE. CDR3 size: 18 residues. CDR3 bases: TGTGCCAGCAGCTTGTTGGGCAGGGCATCGAGGGGGGCCAACGTCCTGACTTTC. This gives the protein CASSLLGRASRGANVLTF.

This rearrangement joins TRBV4-3 to TRBJ2-5, with D unclear. V was cut by 1 base and J by 1 base, with 10 bases left in between. This CDR3 has 15 amino acids. From germline, CDR1 is LGHNA and CDR2 YSLEER. CDR3 nucleotide sequence: TGCGCCAGCAGCCAAGGTAACACCCTCCAAGAGACCCAGTACTTC. Encoded protein: CASSQGNTLQETQYF.

The V call is TRBV13, the J call TRBJ2-5; D ambiguous. The CDR3 has 13 residues. CDR1 is PRHDT, CDR2 FYEKMQ, per germline (reference sequence). V was clipped by 2 bases and J by 3 bases, with 7 bases between them. CDR3 amino acids: CASSLLVEETQYF. CDR3 in DNA: TGTGCCAGCAGCTTATTGGTAGAAGAGACCCAGTACTTC.

The chain has TRBV28 and TRBJ1-2, with D perhaps matching TRBD1 (6 bases). The CDR3 consists of 15 residues. Trimming took off 10 bases at V and 2 bases at J, with 20 bases between the two ends. The germline CDR1 and CDR2 sequences are MDHEN and SYDVKM. The CDR3 loop reads CATLDGQPSNYGYTF. CDR3 sequence (DNA): TGTGCCACCTTAGATGGACAGCCAAGCAACTATGGCTACACCTTC.

The DNA for the CDR3 is TGTGCCAGCAGCCAAGGGGGCATGGGTTACTACGAGCAGTACTTC. It yields the protein CASSQGGMGYYEQYF. V is TRBV4-2 and J is TRBJ2-7; perhaps TRBD1 as D (5 bases). The ends were cut back, 1 base at V and 3 bases at J, with 13 bases in the middle. The length of the CDR3 is 15 residues. CDR1 is LGHNA, CDR2 YNFKEQ, per germline.